This T cell receptor beta chain was retrieved from a study of blood T cell repertoires in COVID-19. As for the study in general: Researchers got acute and convalescent COVID-19 samples from the United States, Italy and Spain. PBMCs, B-cell-depleted T cells, or T cells were the source of the cDNA or gDNA that made up the material.

As originally analysed: Reference gene primers were amplified, and this amplification served to estimate nucleated cell counts. Clones were read by immunoSEQ multiplex PCR, and TCRdb kept only the in-frame ones, dropping some. The V and J calls and clone size come from that table; D and trimming were worked out from the DNA. The repertoire holds 60,000 to 75,000 clones, with about 80% as singletons. CDR1 LGHDT and CDR2 YNNKEL come from the germline V gene (reference sequence). V lost 4 bases, J lost 6 bases, and 10 bases lay in between. This CDR3 has 12 amino acids. The V and J genes are TRBV3-1 (or the pseudogene TRBV3-2) and TRBJ2-7; maybe TRBD1 (5 bases). The TCR comes from a woman older than 75 with acute or convalescent COVID-19. Sequencing input: peripheral blood. The CDR3 region has the DNA TGTGCCAGCAGCCTACAGGCCCTCGAGCAGTACTTC. Residues: CASSLQALEQYF.